Below, one TCR beta chain is given with its context. This entry comes from a study of T cell responses to AZD1222 COVID-19 vaccine. Method: immunoSEQ multiplex PCR; TCRdb's copy keeps in-frame clones and lacks some. The table shows roughly 130,000 clones, with more than 90% occurring only once. The CDR3 covers 15 residues. The germline V gene encodes CDR1 MGHRA and CDR2 YSYEKL. V lost 1 base and J lost 2, with 9 bases in between. The chain is built from TRBV4-1 and TRBJ2-1; weak D call: TRBD2 (6 bases). The input for sequencing was peripheral blood, taken 28 days after the second AZD1222 dose. This sequence was found in an adult who received the AZD1222 COVID-19 vaccine. The CDR3 region is CASSQGGNPYNEQFF. The CDR3 bases are TGCGCCAGCAGCCAAGGCGGGAACCCCTACAATGAGCAGTTCTTC.